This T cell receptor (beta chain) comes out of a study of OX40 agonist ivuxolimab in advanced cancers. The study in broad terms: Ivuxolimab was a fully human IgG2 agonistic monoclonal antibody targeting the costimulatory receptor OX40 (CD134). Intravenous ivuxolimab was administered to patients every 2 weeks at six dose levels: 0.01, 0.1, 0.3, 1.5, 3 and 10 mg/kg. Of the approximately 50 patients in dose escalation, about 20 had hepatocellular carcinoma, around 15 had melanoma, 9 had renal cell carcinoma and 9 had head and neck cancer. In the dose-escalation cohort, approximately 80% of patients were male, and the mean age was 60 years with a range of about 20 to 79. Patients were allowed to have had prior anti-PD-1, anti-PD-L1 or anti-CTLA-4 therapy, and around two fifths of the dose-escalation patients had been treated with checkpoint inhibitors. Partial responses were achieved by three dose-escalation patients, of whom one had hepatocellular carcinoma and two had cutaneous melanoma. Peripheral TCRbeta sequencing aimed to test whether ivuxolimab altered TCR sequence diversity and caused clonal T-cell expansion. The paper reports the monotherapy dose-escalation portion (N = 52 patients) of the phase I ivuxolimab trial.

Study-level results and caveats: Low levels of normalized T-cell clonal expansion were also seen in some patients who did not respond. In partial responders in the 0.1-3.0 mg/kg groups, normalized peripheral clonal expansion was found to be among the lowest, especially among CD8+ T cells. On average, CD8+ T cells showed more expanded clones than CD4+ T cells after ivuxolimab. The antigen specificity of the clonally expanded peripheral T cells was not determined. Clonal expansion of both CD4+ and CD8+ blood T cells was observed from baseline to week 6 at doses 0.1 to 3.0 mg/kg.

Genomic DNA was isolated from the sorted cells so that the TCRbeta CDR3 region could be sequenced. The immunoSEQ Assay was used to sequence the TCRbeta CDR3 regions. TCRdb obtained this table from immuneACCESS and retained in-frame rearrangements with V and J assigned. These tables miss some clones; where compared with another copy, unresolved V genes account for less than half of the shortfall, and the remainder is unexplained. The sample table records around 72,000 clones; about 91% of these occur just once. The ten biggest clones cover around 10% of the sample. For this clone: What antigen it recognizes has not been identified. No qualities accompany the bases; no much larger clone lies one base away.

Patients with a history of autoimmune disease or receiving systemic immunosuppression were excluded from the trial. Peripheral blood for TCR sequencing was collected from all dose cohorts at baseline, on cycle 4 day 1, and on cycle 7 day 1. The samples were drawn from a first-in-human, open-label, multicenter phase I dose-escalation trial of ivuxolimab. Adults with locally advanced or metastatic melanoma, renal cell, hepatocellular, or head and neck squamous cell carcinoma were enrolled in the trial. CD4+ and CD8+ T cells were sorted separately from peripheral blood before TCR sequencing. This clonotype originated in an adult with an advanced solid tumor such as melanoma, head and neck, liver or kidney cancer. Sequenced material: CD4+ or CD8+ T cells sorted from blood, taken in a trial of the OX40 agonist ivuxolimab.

The DNA sequence reads TGTGCCAGCAGCTTGCCCCAAAGAGAGCAGTTCTTC. Translated, it gives CASSLPQREQFF. This chain joins TRBV5-4 to TRBJ2-1; the D segment cannot be called with confidence. There are 12 amino acids in the CDR3, from cysteine to phenylalanine inclusive. Only the CDR3 region is kept as DNA, spanning 36 bases read in frame from base 1. The junction carries 9 bases between V and J, which are trimmed by 1 base and 10 bases respectively. Sequences SGHNT (CDR1) and YYREEE (CDR2) are obtained from the germline V gene (reference sequence).